This T cell receptor (beta chain) was profiled in a study of CD8+ T cells in alopecia areata. Whole-study results and caveats: Researchers report lesional scalp, most notably alopecia totalis/universalis, outstripped normal scalp in clonality.

Per germline, CDR1 SQVTM and CDR2 ANQGSEA. The CDR3 has 15 residues. V lost 3 bases and J lost 1; bases outside the gene matches: 5. Following RNA extraction, reverse transcription yielded cDNA that acted as the sequencing template. Assay: immunoSEQ multiplex PCR; the TCRdb copy retains only in-frame clones and omits some. The table includes about 150,000 clones, roughly 60% detected once. T lymphocytes (CD4+ and CD8+) were sorted from PBMCs. This clone was picked up a small number of times. Its antigen is unidentified. This TCR was recovered from a human donor in good health. Specimen: CD4+ T cells sorted from blood. The V call is TRBV29-1, the J call TRBJ2-3; 9 positions match TRBD1. The CDR3 here is CSVEPRTGGTDTQYF. The CDR3 coding sequence is TGCAGCGTTGAGCCCCGGACAGGGGGCACAGATACGCAGTATTTT.